One and the same sample provided the 9 T cell receptor beta chains below, sequenced in a study of T cell responses to AZD1222 COVID-19 vaccine. Assay: immunoSEQ multiplex PCR; the TCRdb copy retains only in-frame clones and omits some. The sample contains roughly 140,000 clones, 88% of which appear only once. The source was peripheral blood, collected on day 0 of AZD1222 vaccination. Receptor source: an adult in good health.

This clone appeared once. The V gene is TRBV5-1, the J gene TRBJ1-4; D unresolved. V dropped 4 bases and J dropped 5 bases, with 9 bases sitting between them. Germline loops: CDR1 SGHRS, CDR2 YFSETQ. The CDR3 contains 13 residues. In DNA, the CDR3 is TGCGCCAGCAGCCGAGGCGCCAATGAAAAACTGTTTTTT. Its protein is CASSRGANEKLFF.

The chain has TRBV7-2 and TRBJ2-7; D ambiguous. The CDR3 is 15 amino acids. V was pared by 2 bases and J by 3 bases, with 14 bases between. CDR1 is SGHTA and CDR2 is FQGNSA in the germline V gene. CDR3 nucleotide sequence: TGTGCCAGCAGCTTAATGGCGGCCAATTTCTACGAGCAGTACTTC. Translation gives CASSLMAANFYEQYF.

The CDR3: CSVSNRGAEAFF. The CDR3, as DNA: TGCAGCGTTTCAAACAGGGGCGCTGAAGCTTTCTTT. The V call is TRBV29-1, the J call TRBJ1-1; 7 nucleotides align to TRBD1. The trim removed 5 bases at V and 6 bases at J, leaving 6 bases unmatched. This CDR3 contains 12 residues. CDR1 and CDR2 from the germline V gene are SQVTM and ANQGSEA.

The chain recombines TRBV3-1 (or the pseudogene TRBV3-2) with TRBJ1-6; the D gene is possibly TRBD1 (5 bases). CDR1 LGHDT and CDR2 YNNKEL come from the germline V gene (reference sequence). With 4 bases removed from V and 13 bases from J, the gap between germline ends came to 14 bases. This CDR3 is built from 13 residues. The DNA of the CDR3 is TGTGCCAGCAGCCTAGAGGGGTTGGGCCCCCTCCACTTT. It encodes CASSLEGLGPLHF.

This clone was picked up a small number of times. This chain links TRBV7-2 with TRBJ2-3; no clear D. This CDR3 contains 17 residues. The V gene's germline CDR1 is SGHTA and CDR2 FQGNSA. Trimming took 5 bases from V and 1 from J, leaving 19 bases between them. The CDR3 region is CASSPLTASPGTDTQYF. The CDR3 DNA reads as TGTGCCAGCAGCCCATTGACCGCCTCGCCGGGCACAGATACGCAGTATTTT. Drawing the rest from reference TRBV7-2 and TRBJ2-3, the complete variable domain is GAGVSQSPSNKVTEKGKDVELRCDPISGHTALYWYRQSLGQGLEFLIYFQGNSAPDKSGLPSDRFSAERTGGSVSTLTIQRTQQEDSAVYLCASSPLTASPGTDTQYFGPGTRLTVL.

The J gene is TRBJ1-1, the V gene TRBV16; D is possibly TRBD1 (5 bases). Germline assignment: CDR1 KGHSY and CDR2 FQNENV. The CDR3 covers 16 residues. V lost 0 bases to trimming and J lost 5 bases, with 16 bases between them. CDR3 amino acids: CASSQSLGTSRTEAFF. Written as DNA, the CDR3 is TGTGCCAGCAGCCAATCGCTCGGGACTTCGAGGACTGAAGCTTTCTTT.

The gene calls are TRBV7-9 and TRBJ1-2, with D possibly TRBD1 on 5 matching bases. Germline V gene sequence: CDR1 SEHNR, CDR2 FQNEAQ (reference sequence). V was clipped by 9 bases and J by 2 bases, with 13 bases between them. The length of the CDR3 is 13 residues. This CDR3 is CASSGTSNYGYTF. DNA of the CDR3: TGTGCCAGTTCCGGGACTTCAAACTATGGCTACACCTTC.

The rearrangement links TRBV7-2 to TRBJ1-4; D gene uncertain. V was cut by 5 bases and J by 6 bases, with 10 bases left in between. This CDR3 is 13 amino acids long. Germline values: CDR1 SGHTA, CDR2 FQGNSA. The CDR3 nucleotides are TGTGCCAGCAGCCGGAGAACGGATGAAAAACTGTTTTTT. This sequence encodes CASSRRTDEKLFF.

The genes are TRBV20-1 and TRBJ1-1; the D is unclear. Looked up from germline, CDR1 is DFQATT and CDR2 is SNEGSKA (reference sequence). This CDR3 has 10 amino acids. V was pared by 2 bases and J by 10 bases, with 8 bases between. CDR3 sequence reads: CSARNQVAFF. The CDR3 coding sequence is TGCAGTGCTAGAAACCAGGTAGCTTTCTTT.